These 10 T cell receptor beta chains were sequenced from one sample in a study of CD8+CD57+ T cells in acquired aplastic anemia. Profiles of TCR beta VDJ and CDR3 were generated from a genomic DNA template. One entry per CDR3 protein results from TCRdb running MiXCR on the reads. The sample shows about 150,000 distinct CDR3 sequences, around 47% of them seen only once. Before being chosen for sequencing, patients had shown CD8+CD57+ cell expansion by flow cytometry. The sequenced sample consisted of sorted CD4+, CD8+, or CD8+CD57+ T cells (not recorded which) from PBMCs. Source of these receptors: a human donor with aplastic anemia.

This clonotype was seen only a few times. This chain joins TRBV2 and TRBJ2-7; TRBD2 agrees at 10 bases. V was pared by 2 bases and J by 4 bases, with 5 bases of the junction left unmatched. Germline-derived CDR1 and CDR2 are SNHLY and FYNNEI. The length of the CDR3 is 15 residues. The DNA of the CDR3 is TGTGCCAGCAGTGAACGGCTAGCGGGAGCTTACGAGCAGTACTTC. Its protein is CASSERLAGAYEQYF.

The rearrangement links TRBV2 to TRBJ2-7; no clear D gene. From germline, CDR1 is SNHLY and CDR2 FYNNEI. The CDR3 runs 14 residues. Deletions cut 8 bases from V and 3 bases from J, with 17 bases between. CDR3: CASRGLRRGYEQYF. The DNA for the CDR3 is TGTGCCAGCCGTGGTCTCCGAAGAGGCTACGAGCAGTACTTC.

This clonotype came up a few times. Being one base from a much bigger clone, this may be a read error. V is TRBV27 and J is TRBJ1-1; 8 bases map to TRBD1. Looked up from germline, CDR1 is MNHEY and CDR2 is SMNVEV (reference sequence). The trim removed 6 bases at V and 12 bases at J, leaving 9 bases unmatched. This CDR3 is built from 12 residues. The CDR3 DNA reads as TGTGCCAGCAGCCTAAGCAACAGGGGGACTTTCTTT. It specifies CASSLSNRGTFF.

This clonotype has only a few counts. The CDR3 is CATSELDNLGQRNSPLHF. The CDR3 DNA is TGTGCCACCAGTGAATTAGATAATCTCGGACAGCGAAATTCACCCCTCCACTTT. The chain is built from TRBV24-1 and TRBJ1-6; weak D call: TRBD1 (6 bases). CDR1 and CDR2 (germline): KGHDR, SFDVKD. CDR3 length: 18 residues. Trimming removed 4 bases from V and 7 bases from J, with 22 bases in between.

The CDR3 protein is CAISPGQGLSYEQYV. CDR3 DNA: TGTGCCATCAGCCCTGGACAGGGACTCTCCTACGAGCAGTACGTC. The chain has TRBV10-3 and TRBJ2-7; 8 positions agree with TRBD1. There are 15 residues in the CDR3. The V segment lost 6 bases and the J segment 0 bases; nucleotides outside the gene matches: 7. CDR1 and CDR2 (germline): ENHRY, SYGVKD.

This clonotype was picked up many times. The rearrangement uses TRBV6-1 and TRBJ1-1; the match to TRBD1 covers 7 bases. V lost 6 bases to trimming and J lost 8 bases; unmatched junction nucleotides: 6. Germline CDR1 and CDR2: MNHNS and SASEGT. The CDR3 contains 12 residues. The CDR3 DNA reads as TGTGCCAGCAGCTCGGGACAGACCGAAGCTTTCTTT. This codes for CASSSGQTEAFF.

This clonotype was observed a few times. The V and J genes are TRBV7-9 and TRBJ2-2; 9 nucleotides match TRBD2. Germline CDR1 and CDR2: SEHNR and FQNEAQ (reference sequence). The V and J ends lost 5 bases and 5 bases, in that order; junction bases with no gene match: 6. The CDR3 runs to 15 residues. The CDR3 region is CASSQAGGRTGELFF. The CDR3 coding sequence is TGTGCCAGCAGCCAGGCGGGGGGGCGAACCGGGGAGCTGTTTTTT.

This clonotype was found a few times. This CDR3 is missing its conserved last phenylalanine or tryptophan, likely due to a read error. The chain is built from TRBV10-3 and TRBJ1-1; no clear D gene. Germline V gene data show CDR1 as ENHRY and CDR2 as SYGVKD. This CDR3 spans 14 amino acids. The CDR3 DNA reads TGTGCCATCAGTGAGTCGTTGGGGATACCTGAGGCTTTCCTT. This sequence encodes CAISESLGIPEAFL.

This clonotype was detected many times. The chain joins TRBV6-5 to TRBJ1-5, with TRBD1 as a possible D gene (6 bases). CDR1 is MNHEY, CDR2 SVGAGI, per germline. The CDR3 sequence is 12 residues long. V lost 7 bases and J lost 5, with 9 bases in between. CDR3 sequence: CASKTGDQPQHF. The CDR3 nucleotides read TGTGCCAGCAAGACAGGCGATCAGCCCCAGCATTTT.

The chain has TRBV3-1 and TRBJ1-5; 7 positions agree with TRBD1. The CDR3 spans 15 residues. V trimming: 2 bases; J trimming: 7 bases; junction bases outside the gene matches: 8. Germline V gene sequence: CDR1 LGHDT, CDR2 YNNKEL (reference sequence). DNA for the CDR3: TGTGCCAGCAGCCAAAGACAGGGAGGGGGCCAGCCCCAGCATTTT. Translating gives CASSQRQGGGQPQHF.